The 27 T cell receptor beta chains below were found in one sample sequenced in a study of cytomegalovirus exposure and HLA in healthy donors. Clones were read by immunoSEQ multiplex PCR, and TCRdb kept only the in-frame ones, dropping some. The repertoire holds tens of thousands of clones, with over 95% as singletons. The sample was PBMCs. The receptor source for this set is a man aged 18 to 30 in good health and CMV-seronegative.

The chain uses TRBV30 and TRBJ2-1; 14 nucleotides match TRBD2. CDR3 length: 15 residues. Per the germline V gene, CDR1 is GTSNPN and CDR2 is SVGIG (reference sequence). Trimming cost V 4 bases and J 9 bases; bases outside gene matches: 8. The chain's CDR3 is CAWTPGLAGDGEQFF. The CDR3 DNA is TGTGCCTGGACCCCGGGACTAGCGGGAGACGGTGAGCAGTTCTTC.

This chain links TRBV9 with TRBJ2-7; 7 bases line up with TRBD1. In germline, CDR1 is SGDLS, CDR2 YYNGEE. After removal of 2 bases from V and 0 bases from J, the junction contained 2 bases not matched to a gene. The length of the CDR3 is 14 residues. CDR3 DNA sequence: TGTGCCAGCAGCGTTGGACAGGCCTCCTACGAGCAGTACTTC. Protein: CASSVGQASYEQYF.

V and J are TRBV6-6 and TRBJ1-4; D is unclear. Germline V CDR1 and CDR2: MNHNY, SVGAGI (reference sequence). V lost 2 bases to trimming and J lost 13 bases, with 17 bases between them. This CDR3 is built from 14 residues. The CDR3 sequence is CASSYESGYGGLFF. CDR3 nucleotides: TGTGCCAGCAGTTACGAGTCGGGGTACGGCGGACTGTTTTTT.

The rearrangement uses TRBV6-1 and TRBJ1-1; D not certain. This CDR3 comprises 14 residues. From germline, CDR1 is MNHNS and CDR2 SASEGT. The V and J ends lost 7 bases and 5 bases respectively, with 17 bases between them. CDR3 amino acids: CASTEQRVWTEAFF. Written as DNA, the CDR3 is TGTGCCAGCACCGAACAGAGGGTCTGGACTGAAGCTTTCTTT.

V usage is TRBV28 and J usage is TRBJ1-6; D remains unclear. The V end was cut by 1 base, the J end by 7 bases, with 8 bases between. Germline V gene lookup returns CDR1 MDHEN and CDR2 SYDVKM. This CDR3 has 14 amino acids. The CDR3 region is CASSLLTENSPLHF. CDR3 in DNA: TGTGCCAGCAGTTTATTAACGGAGAATTCACCCCTCCACTTT.

This chain connects TRBV28 to TRBJ2-3; D perhaps matches TRBD2 (5 bases). Trimming removed 7 bases at V and 2 bases at J, with 7 bases between. The germline V gene has CDR1 MDHEN and CDR2 SYDVKM. The CDR3 totals 12 residues. In DNA, the CDR3 is TGTGCCAGCAAAGACTACACAGATACGCAGTATTTT. Amino acid sequence: CASKDYTDTQYF.

V and J are TRBV27 and TRBJ1-4; TRBD1 matches at 10 bases. In germline, CDR1 is MNHEY, CDR2 SMNVEV (reference sequence). CDR3 size: 15 residues. V trimming: 6 bases; J trimming: 9 bases; junction bases outside the gene matches: 10. CDR3 residues: CASRPTGTGAQKLFF. The CDR3 region has the DNA TGTGCCAGCAGGCCAACCGGGACAGGGGCGCAAAAACTGTTTTTT.

The chain joins TRBV15 to TRBJ2-7, with 11 bases lining up with TRBD2. Germline V CDR1 and CDR2: LNHNV, YYDKDF (reference sequence). With V trimmed by 0 bases and J by 2 bases, 3 bases remained unmatched. The CDR3 is made up of 16 amino acids. The CDR3 reads CATSRELAGAPYEQYF. DNA for the CDR3: TGTGCCACCAGCAGAGAACTAGCGGGAGCCCCCTACGAGCAGTACTTC.

The chain has TRBV5-1 and TRBJ1-2, with D perhaps matching TRBD1 (6 bases). V shed 0 bases and J shed 2 bases, with 11 bases lying between them. Germline values: CDR1 SGHRS, CDR2 YFSETQ. The CDR3 has 15 amino acids. The CDR3 DNA follows: TGCGCCAGCAGCTTGGCCGACAGGCGAAACTATGGCTACACCTTC. Protein product: CASSLADRRNYGYTF.

The chain carries TRBV7-9 and TRBJ2-1, with D maybe TRBD2 (6 bases). V lost 5 bases to trimming and J lost 1 base, with 9 bases between them. The germline gives CDR1 SEHNR, CDR2 FQNEAQ (reference sequence). This CDR3 region has 14 residues. The CDR3 bases are TGTGCCAGCAGCGGAGGGAGATCCTACAATGAGCAGTTCTTC. This encodes CASSGGRSYNEQFF.

The gene calls are TRBV5-4 and TRBJ2-7; 8 bases match TRBD1. Germline-derived CDR1 and CDR2 are SGHNT and YYREEE (reference sequence). The J segment lost 4 bases and the V segment lost 0 bases, leaving 6 bases of the junction unmatched. The length of the CDR3 is 15 residues. The CDR3 loop is CASSLGTGRVYEQYF. The CDR3 DNA follows: TGTGCCAGCAGCTTGGGGACAGGGCGGGTATACGAGCAGTACTTC.

The chain couples TRBV14 to TRBJ1-1, with D perhaps TRBD1 (5 bases). V was pared by 3 bases and J by 5 bases, with 7 bases between. This CDR3 is built from 12 residues. CDR1 is SGHDN and CDR2 is FVKESK in the germline V gene. CDR3 protein: CASSQGGTEAFF. CDR3 sequence (DNA): TGTGCCAGCAGCCAGGGGGGGACTGAAGCTTTCTTT.

The V and J genes are TRBV5-4 and TRBJ1-1; 9 bases agree with TRBD1. CDR1 is SGHNT and CDR2 is YYREEE in the germline V gene (reference sequence). After removal of 4 bases from V and 6 bases from J, the junction contained 10 bases not matched to a gene. The CDR3 is made up of 15 amino acids. CDR3: CASSPAGTGRPEAFF. DNA for the CDR3: TGTGCCAGCAGCCCCGCCGGGACAGGGCGGCCTGAAGCTTTCTTT.

This rearrangement joins TRBV10-2 to TRBJ1-1, with unresolved D. CDR1 and CDR2 (germline): WSHSY, SAAADI. Trimming took 3 bases from V and 1 from J, leaving 9 bases between them. This CDR3 has 14 amino acids. CDR3 loop: CASSETRGNTEAFF. Written as DNA, the CDR3 is TGCGCCAGCAGTGAAACCCGGGGGAACACTGAAGCTTTCTTT.

V gene TRBV6-6 combines with J gene TRBJ1-1, with 7 bases matching TRBD1. V shed 6 bases and J 5 bases; nucleotides not matched to a gene: 9. This CDR3 spans 14 amino acids. Germline CDR1 reads MNHNY; CDR2 reads SVGAGI (reference sequence). CDR3 amino acids: CASSHGDRETEAFF. The CDR3 bases are TGTGCCAGCAGCCACGGAGACAGGGAGACTGAAGCTTTCTTT.

The chain joins TRBV2 to TRBJ1-6; 11 nucleotides match TRBD1. Germline V gives CDR1 SNHLY, CDR2 FYNNEI. The CDR3 is 15 residues long. J was trimmed by 9 bases and V by 6 bases; bases with no gene match: 7. CDR3: CASRSWTGGVSPLHF. The CDR3 coding sequence is TGTGCCAGCAGGTCCTGGACAGGGGGCGTTTCACCCCTCCACTTT.

The J gene is TRBJ2-7, the V gene TRBV9; 9 positions match TRBD1. This CDR3 has 15 amino acids. Unmatched junction bases numbered 12, after V lost 5 bases and J lost 6 bases. Per germline, CDR1 SGDLS and CDR2 YYNGEE. The CDR3 DNA follows: TGTGCCAGCAGTGACCAAGGGACAGGGATTCGCGAGCAGTACTTC. This encodes CASSDQGTGIREQYF.

Only one count was recorded for this clone. The rearrangement uses TRBV6-5 and TRBJ1-2, with D unclear. V shed 2 bases and J shed 7 bases, with 11 bases lying between them. This CDR3 comprises 13 residues. Germline V gives CDR1 MNHEY, CDR2 SVGAGI. The CDR3 region is CASSYGGPGGYTF. For the CDR3, the DNA is TGTGCCAGCAGTTACGGAGGGCCCGGTGGCTACACCTTC.

The DNA for the CDR3 is TGTGCCAGTAGTATAGGGGGCAGAGGGAACACTGAAGCTTTCTTT. Translation gives CASSIGGRGNTEAFF. The chain combines TRBV19 with TRBJ1-1, with a tentative D call TRBD1 (5 bases). The CDR3 loop spans 15 amino acids. The germline V and J ends were trimmed by 1 base and 1 base, with 10 bases remaining between them. Germline V gene lookup returns CDR1 LNHDA and CDR2 SQIVND (reference sequence).

This clone was seen more than once but under ten times. The chain employs TRBV2 and TRBJ2-1, with 8 bases aligning to TRBD2. The CDR3 contains 14 residues. CDR1 is SNHLY and CDR2 is FYNNEI in the germline V gene. V was pared by 6 bases and J by 0 bases, with 1 base of the junction left unmatched. The CDR3 reads CASSTSGSYNEQFF. The CDR3 DNA sequence: TGTGCCAGCAGCACTAGCGGCTCCTACAATGAGCAGTTCTTC.

The V gene is TRBV5-5, the J gene TRBJ1-5, with no clear D. In germline, CDR1 is SGHKS, CDR2 YYEKEE (reference sequence). With 0 bases removed from V and 3 bases from J, the gap between germline ends came to 10 bases. The CDR3 loop spans 15 amino acids. For the CDR3, the DNA is TGTGCCAGCAGCTTGGGACACGGTGTCAATCAGCCCCAGCATTTT. It translates to CASSLGHGVNQPQHF.

J is TRBJ1-5 and V is TRBV6-1; perhaps TRBD1 as D (6 bases). This CDR3 has 17 residues. Trimming left V 4 bases short and J 0 bases short, with 16 bases between. Germline V lookup: CDR1 MNHNS, CDR2 SASEGT. The CDR3 is CASSVAKDRYSNQPQHF. CDR3 DNA: TGTGCCAGCAGTGTAGCAAAGGACAGATATAGCAATCAGCCCCAGCATTTT.

V and J are TRBV5-1 and TRBJ2-3; 9 bases are a match to TRBD1. V shed 4 bases and J 5 bases; nucleotides not matched to a gene: 5. Germline assignment: CDR1 SGHRS and CDR2 YFSETQ. This CDR3 has 14 amino acids. As DNA, the CDR3 is TGCGCCAGCAGCCCACAGGGGGCAATAGATACGCAGTATTTT. This translates into CASSPQGAIDTQYF. Based on the CDR3 plus reference TRBV5-1 and TRBJ2-3, the full variable domain is KAGVTQTPRYLIKTRGQQVTLSCSPISGHRSVSWYQQTPGQGLQFLFEYFSETQRNKGNFPGRFSGRQFSNSRSEMNVSTLELGDSALYLCASSPQGAIDTQYFGPGTRLTVL.

This rearrangement joins TRBV5-1 to TRBJ2-7, with 7 bases matching TRBD1. The ends lost 0 bases at V and 4 bases at J; junction bases unmatched: 4. CDR1 SGHRS and CDR2 YFSETQ come from the germline V gene. The CDR3 sequence is 14 residues long. The CDR3 loop reads CASSLEAGGYEQYF. CDR3 DNA sequence: TGCGCCAGCAGCTTGGAGGCAGGGGGTTACGAGCAGTACTTC.

The chain joins TRBV9 to TRBJ1-1; D is uncertain. V was trimmed by 4 bases and J by 0 bases, leaving 7 bases between them. The CDR3 extends over 13 amino acids. CDR1 SGDLS and CDR2 YYNGEE come from the germline V gene. The CDR3 bases are TGTGCCAGCAGCCCCCGGTTGAACACTGAAGCTTTCTTT. It encodes CASSPRLNTEAFF.

V and J are TRBV18 and TRBJ1-5, with 11 nucleotides matching TRBD1. Unmatched junction bases numbered 7, after V lost 6 bases and J lost 6 bases. This CDR3 region has 15 residues. Germline CDR1 is KGHSH and CDR2 is LQKENI. CDR3 protein: CASSYGQGAGQPQHF. Here the CDR3 DNA reads TGTGCCAGCTCTTATGGACAGGGGGCGGGTCAGCCCCAGCATTTT. Full variable domain (rest looked up from reference TRBV18 and TRBJ1-5): NAGVMQNPRHLVRRRGQEARLRCSPMKGHSHVYWYRQLPEEGLKFMVYLQKENIIDESGMPKERFSAEFPKEGPSILRIQQVVRGDSAAYFCASSYGQGAGQPQHFGDGTRLSIL.

V is TRBV4-1 and J is TRBJ1-2, with D perhaps matching TRBD1 (5 bases). The CDR3 totals 12 residues. Trimming removed 3 bases at V and 7 bases at J, with 9 bases between. CDR1 and CDR2 (germline): MGHRA, YSYEKL. The CDR3 sequence: CASSQGGSGYTF. The CDR3 DNA follows: TGCGCCAGCAGCCAGGGGGGGTCTGGCTACACCTTC.